These 13 T cell receptor beta chains were sequenced from one sample in a study of graft-versus-host responses after intestinal transplantation. These receptors have no identified antigens. Data came from immunoSEQ multiplex PCR; TCRdb stores just in-frame clones and leaves some out. The top ten clones hold about 0.4% of a sample with over 45,000 clones, 90% to 95% of them seen once. The specimen comprised unstimulated CD4+ T cells sorted from spleen or lymph node cells, sampled before transplant. These receptors all stem from a human donor who was the organ donor for an intestinal transplant.

The chain links TRBV4-1 to TRBJ2-1; D unresolved. With 1 base removed from V and 13 bases from J, the gap between germline ends came to 14 bases. Germline V lookup: CDR1 MGHRA, CDR2 YSYEKL. The CDR3 consists of 13 residues. CDR3 protein: CASSQAGREKQFF. The CDR3 DNA reads TGCGCCAGCAGCCAAGCCGGCAGAGAAAAACAGTTCTTC.

The rearrangement uses TRBV5-1 and TRBJ2-3, with D tentatively TRBD1 (7 bases). The CDR3 has 16 amino acids. V gave up 4 bases and J gave up 5 bases, with 20 bases separating them. Germline V gene data show CDR1 as SGHRS and CDR2 as YFSETQ. CDR3 DNA sequence: TGCGCCAGCAGCGTGAGCAGGGGGGTCTCCGAAGATACGCAGTATTTT. Translation: CASSVSRGVSEDTQYF.

This clone was seen a single time. This sequence joins TRBV7-2 and TRBJ1-4; D unclear. V lost 2 bases and J lost 1, with 17 bases in between. This CDR3 is built from 18 residues. CDR1 is SGHTA and CDR2 is FQGNSA in the germline V gene. The CDR3, as DNA: TGTGCCAGCAGCTTAAAGGGAATTGGACGTTTAACTAATGAAAAACTGTTTTTT. This codes for CASSLKGIGRLTNEKLFF.

This chain uses TRBV5-1 with TRBJ2-3; 10 bases match TRBD2. The CDR3 has 15 amino acids. From germline, CDR1 is SGHRS and CDR2 YFSETQ. With 2 bases clipped from V and 4 bases from J, the junction kept 4 bases outside the gene matches. The DNA for the CDR3 is TGCGCCAGCAGCTTCAAGCGGGGGGGCCCAGATACGCAGTATTTT. As protein: CASSFKRGGPDTQYF. The full variable domain, completed using reference TRBV5-1 and TRBJ2-3, is KAGVTQTPRYLIKTRGQQVTLSCSPISGHRSVSWYQQTPGQGLQFLFEYFSETQRNKGNFPGRFSGRQFSNSRSEMNVSTLELGDSALYLCASSFKRGGPDTQYFGPGTRLTVL.

The genes are TRBV27 and TRBJ2-5; 9 bases map to TRBD2. The junction had 8 bases not matched to a gene; V was cut back by 4 bases and J by 5 bases. Germline CDR1 MNHEY, CDR2 SMNVEV (reference sequence). The CDR3 covers 15 residues. CDR3: CASSYLRGGAETQYF. DNA of the CDR3: TGTGCCAGCAGTTACTTGCGGGGGGGCGCGGAGACCCAGTACTTC.

The chain couples TRBV5-4 to TRBJ1-4; D gene uncertain. CDR3 length: 13 residues. The V end was cut by 0 bases, the J end by 3 bases, with 3 bases between. Looked up from germline, CDR1 is SGHNT and CDR2 is YYREEE (reference sequence). As DNA, the CDR3 is TGTGCCAGCAGCTTGGGGGCTAATGAAAAACTGTTTTTT. Its protein product is CASSLGANEKLFF.

V and J are TRBV6-5 and TRBJ1-1, with D perhaps matching TRBD1 (6 bases). The CDR3 is 14 amino acids. CDR1 is MNHEY, CDR2 SVGAGI, per germline. V lost 5 bases to trimming and J lost 4 bases, with 14 bases between them. CDR3 nucleotides: TGTGCCAGCAGTCCCGGGGGAGGGGGCACTGAAGCTTTCTTT. It codes for CASSPGGGGTEAFF.

This rearrangement joins TRBV7-8 to TRBJ2-5, with 12 bases identical to TRBD1. CDR3 length equals 18 residues. J lost 5 bases, V lost 5 bases, and 15 bases had no gene match. Germline values: CDR1 SGHVS, CDR2 FQNEAQ. The CDR3 DNA follows: TGTGCCAGCAGCAATAACCTTATCGGGACAGGGGGCTGGGAGACCCAGTACTTC. Protein sequence: CASSNNLIGTGGWETQYF.

This clone was seen only once. This same CDR3 is encoded by further DNA sequences in the sample. The CDR3 nucleotides are TGCAGCGTTGCAGGGACCTACGAGCAGTACTTC. Translation: CSVAGTYEQYF. The chain recombines TRBV29-1 with TRBJ2-7, with D maybe TRBD1 (5 bases). V gave up 4 bases and J gave up 2 bases, with 6 bases separating them. Germline values: CDR1 SQVTM, CDR2 ANQGSEA. The CDR3 loop spans 11 amino acids.

The V gene is TRBV29-1, the J gene TRBJ2-6; D might be TRBD1 (5 bases). Germline loops: CDR1 SQVTM, CDR2 ANQGSEA. V lost 5 bases and J 0 bases, leaving 14 bases between the germline ends. The CDR3 covers 16 residues. DNA for the CDR3: TGCAGCGTTATGCAAACAGGCGTCTCTGGGGCCAACGTCCTGACTTTC. Its translation is CSVMQTGVSGANVLTF.

The gene calls are TRBV4-3 and TRBJ2-3, with D possibly being TRBD2 (5 bases). The CDR3 is 15 residues long. Trimming removed 0 bases at V and 4 bases at J, with 11 bases between. Looked up from germline, CDR1 is LGHNA and CDR2 is YSLEER. The CDR3 DNA sequence: TGCGCCAGCAGCCAAGATTTCGTGGGAGCAGATACGCAGTATTTT. Residues: CASSQDFVGADTQYF.

This clone was observed a single time. The V gene is TRBV27, the J gene TRBJ2-1; the D gene could be TRBD1 or TRBD2 (7 bases each). V was trimmed by 8 bases and J by 2 bases, leaving 16 bases between them. CDR1 is MNHEY and CDR2 is SMNVEV in the germline V gene (reference sequence). The CDR3 is 15 residues long. The CDR3 sequence: CASVPTGRAYNEQFF. DNA for the CDR3: TGTGCCAGCGTCCCGACAGGGAGGGCCTACAATGAGCAGTTCTTC.

The chain is built from TRBV11-2 and TRBJ1-2; TRBD1 agrees at 9 bases. This CDR3 contains 18 residues. CDR1 is SGHAT and CDR2 is FQNNGV in the germline V gene. Losses at the gene ends were 7 bases for V and 8 bases for J; bases not matched to a gene: 23. The CDR3 sequence: CASIPNPGQGPDHGGYTF. CDR3 DNA: TGTGCCAGCATCCCAAACCCGGGACAGGGCCCCGATCATGGGGGCTACACCTTC.